The clone carrying this TCR beta chain turned up a few times. Recruits, aged roughly 18 to 100 years, lived in 24 US areas. Those designated as exposed participants met a COVID-19 case within 2 weeks before study entry. This sample stems from a study of blood T cell repertoires in COVID-19. About the study: Spain, Italy and the United States supplied samples that represented acute and convalescent COVID-19.

The CDR3 sequence is 16 residues long. Trimming cost V 4 bases and J 4 bases; bases outside gene matches: 10. Germline-derived CDR1 and CDR2 are MNHEY and SVGAGI. Generated by immunoSEQ multiplex PCR, the TCRdb table keeps only in-frame clones and is missing some. The sample carries a few hundred thousand clones, approximately 93% recorded once. This sequence was found in a woman in her forties who had been exposed to COVID-19. The chain is built from TRBV6-5 and TRBJ1-2; 9 bases are shared with TRBD1. Sequenced sample: PBMCs or T cells enriched from blood (not recorded which). Here the CDR3 DNA reads TGTGCCAGCAGTTCTGACGGCGGGACAGGGCCCTATGGCTACACCTTC. Protein product: CASSSDGGTGPYGYTF.